These 19 T cell receptor beta chains originate from one sample sequenced in a study of T cells in Graves' hyperthyroidism and ophthalmopathy. RNA transcripts were the template for amplifying TCR beta CDR3 regions. TCR CDR3 underwent first-round RT-PCR with the HTBI primer set. TCRdb re-called the multiplex PCR reads with MiXCR, one entry per CDR3 protein. The table has roughly 200,000 distinct CDR3 sequences, 15% to 20% seen once. Source material: blood. Source of these receptors: a middle-aged man with Graves' hyperthyroidism.

This clonotype appeared many times. The chain has TRBV3-1 and TRBJ1-1; possible D gene TRBD1, 5 bases. CDR3 length: 12 residues. V was shortened by 1 base and J by 7 bases, with 7 bases between the two germline ends. The germline CDR1 and CDR2 sequences are LGHDT and YNNKEL (reference sequence). The CDR3 DNA sequence: TGTGCCAGCAGCCAAGTCGACAGTGAAGCTTTCTTT. As protein: CASSQVDSEAFF.

This clonotype was detected many times. The V gene is TRBV13, the J gene TRBJ2-7; D may correspond to TRBD1 or TRBD2 (5 bases each). Looked up from germline, CDR1 is PRHDT and CDR2 is FYEKMQ (reference sequence). V lost 0 bases and J lost 6, with 12 bases in between. The CDR3 is made up of 14 amino acids. CDR3 protein: CASSLGDRGTEQYF. The CDR3 DNA reads as TGTGCCAGCAGCTTAGGGGATAGAGGGACCGAGCAGTACTTC. The variable domain in full, completed from reference TRBV13 and TRBJ2-7, reads AAGVIQSPRHLIKEKRETATLKCYPIPRHDTVYWYQQGPGQDPQFLISFYEKMQSDKGSIPDRFSAQQFSDYHSELNMSSLELGDSALYFCASSLGDRGTEQYFGPGTRLTVT.

In its sample, this clonotype was seen many times. The rearrangement links TRBV9 to TRBJ2-3, with D maybe TRBD2 (7 bases). Per germline, CDR1 SGDLS and CDR2 YYNGEE. Between the trimmed V and J ends, which lost 4 bases and 6 bases, there was a span of 21 bases. This CDR3 is 16 amino acids long. Written as DNA, the CDR3 is TGTGCCAGCAGCCTCGATGGGGGGGCAGGTCCGGATACGCAGTATTTT. Its translation is CASSLDGGAGPDTQYF.

This clonotype was detected ten times or more. The CDR3 coding sequence is TGTGCCAGTAGTGAGGACAGGGGGAGATACAATGAGCAGTTCTTC. Translating it yields CASSEDRGRYNEQFF. The chain uses TRBV19 and TRBJ2-1; TRBD1 aligns across 10 bases. Per germline, CDR1 LNHDA and CDR2 SQIVND (reference sequence). Trimming at V came to 5 bases and at J to 4 bases, leaving 5 bases not matched to a gene. The CDR3 covers 15 residues.

This clonotype was seen many times. The CDR3 DNA reads as TGCGCCAGCAGCCGGGACGGTGTCGGGTCCGAGCAGTACTTC. It yields the protein CASSRDGVGSEQYF. The rearrangement uses TRBV5-1 and TRBJ2-7; possibly TRBD1 or TRBD2 for D (5 bases each). There are 14 residues in the CDR3. The germline gives CDR1 SGHRS, CDR2 YFSETQ. V was pared by 4 bases and J by 6 bases, with 17 bases between.

Notes on this clonotype: A much larger clone sits a single nucleotide away, making a read error possible. The rearrangement uses TRBV14 and TRBJ2-3; the match to TRBD2 covers 9 bases. The CDR3 is made up of 18 amino acids. CDR1 and CDR2 from the germline V gene are SGHDN and FVKESK. The CDR3 sequence is CASSLGSDSGGITDTRYF. The CDR3 coding sequence is TGTGCCAGCAGCCTGGGTTCGGATAGCGGGGGCATCACAGATACGCGGTATTTT.

This clonotype was seen a handful of times. The chain recombines TRBV10-1 with TRBJ2-5; D is uncertain. V lost 2 bases and J 2 bases, leaving 9 bases between the germline ends. This CDR3 spans 14 amino acids. Germline CDR1 is WNHNN and CDR2 is SYGVQD (reference sequence). This CDR3 is CASSETNYQETQYF. The CDR3 DNA is TGCGCCAGCAGTGAGACGAACTATCAAGAGACCCAGTACTTC.

In its sample, this clonotype was seen a few times. The V call is TRBV6-2 or TRBV6-3, the J call TRBJ2-6; the D gene is possibly TRBD1 (5 bases). Germline CDR1 MNHEY, CDR2 SVGEGT. V lost 4 bases, J lost 0 bases, and 7 bases lay in between. CDR3 size: 15 residues. In nucleotides, the CDR3 is TGTGCCAGCAGTTTTCAGGGCTCTGGGGCCAACGTCCTGACTTTC. It specifies CASSFQGSGANVLTF.

V and J are TRBV5-6 and TRBJ2-1; the match to TRBD1 covers 10 bases. Trimming cost V 3 bases and J 2 bases; bases outside gene matches: 8. The germline gives CDR1 SGHDT, CDR2 YYEEEE. The CDR3 is 17 residues long. CDR3 loop: CASSSLPGQGTYNEQFF. The CDR3 DNA follows: TGTGCCAGCAGCTCGTTACCGGGACAGGGGACCTACAATGAGCAGTTCTTC.

In its sample, this clonotype was seen many times. The gene calls are TRBV7-2 and TRBJ2-3; D remains unclear. The CDR3 is made up of 15 amino acids. Germline CDR1 and CDR2: SGHTA and FQGNSA. Trimming cost V 4 bases and J 0 bases, with 11 bases left between them. CDR3 in amino acids: CASSSPAGSTDTQYF. CDR3 DNA: TGTGCCAGCAGCTCCCCTGCCGGAAGCACAGATACGCAGTATTTT. The entire variable domain, with the rest obtained from reference TRBV7-2 and TRBJ2-3, is as follows: GAGVSQSPSNKVTEKGKDVELRCDPISGHTALYWYRQSLGQGLEFLIYFQGNSAPDKSGLPSDRFSAERTGGSVSTLTIQRTQQEDSAVYLCASSSPAGSTDTQYFGPGTRLTVL.

This clonotype was seen repeatedly, ten times or more. This chain's CDR3 is CASSESPASSYNEQFF. The CDR3 DNA is TGCGCCAGCAGTGAGTCCCCCGCCAGCTCCTACAATGAGCAGTTCTTC. V usage is TRBV10-1 and J usage is TRBJ2-1; D not resolved. CDR3 size: 16 residues. Trimming took off 0 bases at V and 0 bases at J, with 9 bases between the two ends. The germline V gene has CDR1 WNHNN and CDR2 SYGVQD (reference sequence).

This clonotype was seen only a few times. V gene TRBV19 combines with J gene TRBJ1-1, with D perhaps matching TRBD1 (6 bases). The ends were cut back, 2 bases at V and 1 base at J, with 17 bases in the middle. The CDR3 has 17 residues. Germline V gene sequence: CDR1 LNHDA, CDR2 SQIVND (reference sequence). CDR3 coding DNA: TGTGCCAGTAGTATATCTACCCATCGGGGGCGGAACACTGAAGCTTTCTTT. It is translated as CASSISTHRGRNTEAFF.

This clonotype was detected many times. The rearrangement uses TRBV7-3 and TRBJ2-5; 10 bases line up with TRBD2. Germline CDR1 is SGHTA and CDR2 is FQGTGA. The ends lost 5 bases at V and 2 bases at J; junction bases unmatched: 5. The CDR3 length is 15 residues. The CDR3 DNA sequence: TGTGCCAGCAGCGCCAGAGCGGGGGGGCAAGAGACCCAGTACTTC. Translated, it gives CASSARAGGQETQYF. Full variable domain (rest looked up from reference TRBV7-3 and TRBJ2-5): GAGVSQTPSNKVTEKGKYVELRCDPISGHTALYWYRQSLGQGPEFLIYFQGTGAADDSGLPNDRFFAVRPEGSVSTLKIQRTERGDSAVYLCASSARAGGQETQYFGPGTRLLVL.

The chain joins TRBV5-1 to TRBJ2-3; D might be TRBD2 (6 bases). CDR1 SGHRS and CDR2 YFSETQ come from the germline V gene. Trimming left V 3 bases short and J 8 bases short, with 16 bases between. The CDR3 sequence is 14 residues long. The chain's CDR3 is CASSYRDRGGTQYF. The DNA for the CDR3 is TGCGCCAGCAGCTACCGGGACCGGGGAGGTACGCAGTATTTT.

With regard to this clonotype: No conserved phenylalanine or tryptophan ends this CDR3, so it is likely a read error. The CDR3 coding sequence is TGTGCCAGCTTTCCGCAGGTTGGAGGCAGGAACACTGAAGCTTTCTTA. Protein sequence: CASFPQVGGRNTEAFL. This chain links TRBV3-1 with TRBJ1-1; D unclear. The length of the CDR3 is 16 residues. The V gene lost 8 bases and the J gene lost 1 base, with 20 bases spanning the gap. Germline V CDR1 and CDR2: LGHDT, YNNKEL (reference sequence).

The chain has TRBV11-2 and TRBJ1-1; a weak D match, TRBD1 (5 bases). Trimming stripped 1 base from V and 2 bases from J, with 14 bases between. The CDR3 sequence is 16 residues long. Germline CDR1 and CDR2: SGHAT and FQNNGV. CDR3 in amino acids: CASSLAVPGLNTEAFF. In DNA form, the CDR3 reads TGTGCCAGCAGCTTAGCGGTCCCAGGGCTAAACACTGAAGCTTTCTTT.

This clonotype turned up a few times. The rearrangement links TRBV30 to TRBJ2-7; D remains unclear. This CDR3 spans 12 amino acids. The germline gives CDR1 GTSNPN, CDR2 SVGIG (reference sequence). The V end was cut by 0 bases, the J end by 3 bases, with 6 bases between. CDR3 sequence reads: CAWSVPLYEQYF. CDR3 DNA: TGTGCCTGGAGTGTACCCCTCTACGAGCAGTACTTC.

This clonotype was observed at least ten times. The rearrangement links TRBV12-3 or TRBV12-4 to TRBJ2-1, with D perhaps matching TRBD1 (5 bases). V dropped 5 bases and J dropped 4 bases, with 12 bases sitting between them. The CDR3 is 14 amino acids. The CDR3 loop reads CASSPRQSYNEQFF. The CDR3 region has the DNA TGTGCCAGCAGTCCCCGACAGAGTTACAATGAGCAGTTCTTC.

The chain links TRBV2 to TRBJ1-6; 9 bases line up with TRBD1. V trimming: 7 bases; J trimming: 0 bases; junction bases outside the gene matches: 4. The CDR3 is made up of 16 amino acids. Germline V gives CDR1 SNHLY, CDR2 FYNNEI. The CDR3 nucleotides are TGTGCCAGCACTGGGACAGGGAGCTCCTATAATTCACCCCTCCACTTT. Residues: CASTGTGSSYNSPLHF.